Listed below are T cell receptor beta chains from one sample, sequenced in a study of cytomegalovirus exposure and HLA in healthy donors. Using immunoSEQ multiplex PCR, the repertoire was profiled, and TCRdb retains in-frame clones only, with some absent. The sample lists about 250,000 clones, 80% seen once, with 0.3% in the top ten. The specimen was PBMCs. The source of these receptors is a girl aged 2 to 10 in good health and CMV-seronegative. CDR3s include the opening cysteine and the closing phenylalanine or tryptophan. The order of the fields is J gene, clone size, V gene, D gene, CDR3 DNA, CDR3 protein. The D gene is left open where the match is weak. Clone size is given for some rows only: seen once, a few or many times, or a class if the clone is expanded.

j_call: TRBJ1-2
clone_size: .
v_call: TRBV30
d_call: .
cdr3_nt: TGTGCCTGGAGTCTCAGAGGGCGCGACAGGTCCTTC
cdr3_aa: CAWSLRGRDRSF

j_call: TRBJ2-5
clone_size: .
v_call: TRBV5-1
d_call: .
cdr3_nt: TGCGCCAGCAGCCGTGATCAGCAAGAGACCCAGTACTTC
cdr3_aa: CASSRDQQETQYF

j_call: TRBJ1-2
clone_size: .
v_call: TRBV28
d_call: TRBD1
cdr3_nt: TGTGCCAGCAATTCTCTCGGATCGGGACAGGGTCGCTACACCTTC
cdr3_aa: CASNSLGSGQGRYTF

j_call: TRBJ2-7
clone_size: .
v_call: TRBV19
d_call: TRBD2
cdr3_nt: TGTGCCAGTACAGGCGGGAGGAACTACGAGCAGTACTTC
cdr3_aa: CASTGGRNYEQYF

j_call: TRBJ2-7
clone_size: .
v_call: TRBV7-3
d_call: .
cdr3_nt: TGTGCCAGCAGCTCCCGGGGTCCCTACGAGCAGTACTTC
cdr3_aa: CASSSRGPYEQYF

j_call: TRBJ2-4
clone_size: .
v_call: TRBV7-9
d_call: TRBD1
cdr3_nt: TGTTCCAGCAGCCCTCAGGACAGGGCCGTTCAGTACTTC
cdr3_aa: CSSSPQDRAVQYF

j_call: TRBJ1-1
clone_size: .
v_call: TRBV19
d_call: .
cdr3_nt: TGTGCCAGTAGTATCCCTACAACCGGGACAAGGCGCACTGAAGCTTTCTTT
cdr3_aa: CASSIPTTGTRRTEAFF

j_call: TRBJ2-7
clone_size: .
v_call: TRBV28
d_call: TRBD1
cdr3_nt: TGTGCCAGCAGTGAGACAGGGGTTAGGGAGCAGTACTTC
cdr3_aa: CASSETGVREQYF

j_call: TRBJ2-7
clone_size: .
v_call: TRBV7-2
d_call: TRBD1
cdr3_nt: TGTGCCAGCAGCTTAGTCTCAGGACAGGGGGGTTACGAGCAGTACTTC
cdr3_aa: CASSLVSGQGGYEQYF

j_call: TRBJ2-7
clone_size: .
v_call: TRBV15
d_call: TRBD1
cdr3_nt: TGTGCCACCAGCCTAGGGACAGGGGATTCCTACGAGCAGTACTTC
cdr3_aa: CATSLGTGDSYEQYF

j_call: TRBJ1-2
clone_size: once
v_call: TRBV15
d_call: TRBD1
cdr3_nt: TGTGCCACCAGCAGAGATAGGTTGTGGACAGGGCGAATGAACTATGGCTACACCTTC
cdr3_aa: CATSRDRLWTGRMNYGYTF

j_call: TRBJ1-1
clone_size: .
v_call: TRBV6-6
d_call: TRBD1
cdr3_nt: TGTGCCAGCAATACAGGGGACACTGAAGCTTTCTTT
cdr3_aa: CASNTGDTEAFF

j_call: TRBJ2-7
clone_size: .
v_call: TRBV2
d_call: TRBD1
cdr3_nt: TGTGCCAGCAGGGGACAGGGCGTAAAATGGCACGAGCAGTACTTC
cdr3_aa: CASRGQGVKWHEQYF

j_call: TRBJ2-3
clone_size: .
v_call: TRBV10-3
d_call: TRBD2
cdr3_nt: TGTGCCATCAGCGGGCGACTAGCGGGAGGTGTAGATACGCAGTATTTT
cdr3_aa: CAISGRLAGGVDTQYF

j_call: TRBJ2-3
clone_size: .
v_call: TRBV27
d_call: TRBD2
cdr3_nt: TGTGCCACCACAACTAGCGGGAGGGCCCTAGGCACAGATACGCAGTATTTT
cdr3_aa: CATTTSGRALGTDTQYF

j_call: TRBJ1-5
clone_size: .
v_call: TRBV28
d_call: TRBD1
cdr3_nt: TGTGCCAGCAGTTTACCCGGACAGGCCTATCAGCCCCAGCATTTT
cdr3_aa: CASSLPGQAYQPQHF

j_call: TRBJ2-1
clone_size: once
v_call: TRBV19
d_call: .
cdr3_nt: TGTGCCAGTAGTATGGAGGGAGTTTGGGACAATGAGCAGTTCTTC
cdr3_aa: CASSMEGVWDNEQFF

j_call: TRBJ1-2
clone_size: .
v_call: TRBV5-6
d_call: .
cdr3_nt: TGTGCCAGCAGCTTCGAAGGGGACAATGGCTACACCTTC
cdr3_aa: CASSFEGDNGYTF

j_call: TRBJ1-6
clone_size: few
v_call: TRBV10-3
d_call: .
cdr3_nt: TGTGCCATCAGTGAGGGAGAGGGTTACTTCTCACCCCTCCACTTT
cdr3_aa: CAISEGEGYFSPLHF

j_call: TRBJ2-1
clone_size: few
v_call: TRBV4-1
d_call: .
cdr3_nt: TGCGCCAGCAGGCACCGCCGGGACACATACAATGAGCAGTTCTTC
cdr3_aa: CASRHRRDTYNEQFF

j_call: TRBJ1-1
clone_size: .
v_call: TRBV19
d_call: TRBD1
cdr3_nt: TGTGCCACCCAATTCCGGGACAGGGGATTTTTGGACACTGAAGCTTTCTTT
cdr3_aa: CATQFRDRGFLDTEAFF

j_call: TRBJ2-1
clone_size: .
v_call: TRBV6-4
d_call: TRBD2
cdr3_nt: TGTGCCAGCAGCTTCACTAGCGGGAGTACGAATGAGCAGTTCTTC
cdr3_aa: CASSFTSGSTNEQFF

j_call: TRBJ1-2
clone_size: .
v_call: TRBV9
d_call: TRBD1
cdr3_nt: TGTGCCAGCAGCGTACGGGACAGGGAATCGAGGGGCTACACCTTC
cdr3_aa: CASSVRDRESRGYTF

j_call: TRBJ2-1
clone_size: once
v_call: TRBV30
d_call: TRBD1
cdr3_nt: TGTGCCTGGAGAAACATACCCCCACCGGGACAGGGCTACAATGAGCAGTTCTTC
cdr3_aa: CAWRNIPPPGQGYNEQFF

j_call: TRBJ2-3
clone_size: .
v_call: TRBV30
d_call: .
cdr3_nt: TGTGCCTGGAGTAGTCCAGCAGATACGCAGTATTTT
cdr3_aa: CAWSSPADTQYF

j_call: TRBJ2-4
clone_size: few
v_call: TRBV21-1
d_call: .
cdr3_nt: TGTGCCAGCAGCAAAGCGCTTCTGGAAAGGGGGGGAGTTCAGTACTTC
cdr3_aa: CASSKALLERGGVQYF

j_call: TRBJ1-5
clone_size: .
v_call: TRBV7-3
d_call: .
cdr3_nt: TGTGCCAGCAGCTCCGTACGGTATAGCAATCAGCCCCAGCATTTT
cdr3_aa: CASSSVRYSNQPQHF

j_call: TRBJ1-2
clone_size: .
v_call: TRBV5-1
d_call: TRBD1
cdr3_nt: TGCGCCAGCAGCCAACTTGGACAGGGCGGGGGAGTCTACACCTTC
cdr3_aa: CASSQLGQGGGVYTF

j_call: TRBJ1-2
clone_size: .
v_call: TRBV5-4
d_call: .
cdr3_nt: TGTGCCAGCAGCTTGGGGGGCCAGGGTTTTAACTATGGCTACACCTTC
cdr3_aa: CASSLGGQGFNYGYTF

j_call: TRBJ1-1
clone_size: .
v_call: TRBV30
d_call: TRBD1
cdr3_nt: TGTGCCTGGAGGAAAGGGGGCCCTAACACTGAAGCTTTCTTT
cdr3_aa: CAWRKGGPNTEAFF

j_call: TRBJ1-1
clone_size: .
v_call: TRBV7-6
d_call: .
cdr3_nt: TGTGCCAGCAGCACAGGCAATGAAGCTTTCTTT
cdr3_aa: CASSTGNEAFF

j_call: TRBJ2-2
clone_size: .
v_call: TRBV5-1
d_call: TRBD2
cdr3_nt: TGCGCCAGCAGCCCCCAGACTAGCGGGGGGGCGACCGGGGAGCTGTTTTTT
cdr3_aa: CASSPQTSGGATGELFF

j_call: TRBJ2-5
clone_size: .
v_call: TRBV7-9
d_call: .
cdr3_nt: TGTGCCAGCAGCTTAGCGGACAGAGAGACCCAGTACTTC
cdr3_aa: CASSLADRETQYF

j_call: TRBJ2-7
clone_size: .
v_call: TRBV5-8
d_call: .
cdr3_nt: TGTGCCAGCAGCTTGGAGAGGGTCCCCTACGAGCAGTACTTC
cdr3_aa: CASSLERVPYEQYF

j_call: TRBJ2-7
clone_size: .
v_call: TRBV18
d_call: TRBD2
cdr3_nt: TGTGCCAGCTCACATCAGCCGGGACTAGCGGAAATATACGAGCAGTACTTC
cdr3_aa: CASSHQPGLAEIYEQYF

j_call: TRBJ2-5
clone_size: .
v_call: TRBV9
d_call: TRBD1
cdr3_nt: TGTGCCAGCAGCGCGAGGGGACAGGGAGGATGGGAGACCCAGTACTTC
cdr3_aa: CASSARGQGGWETQYF

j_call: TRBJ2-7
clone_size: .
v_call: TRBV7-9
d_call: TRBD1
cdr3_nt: TGTGCCAGCAGCCCCCCCGGACAGGGATCGTCCTACGAGCAGTACTTC
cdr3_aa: CASSPPGQGSSYEQYF

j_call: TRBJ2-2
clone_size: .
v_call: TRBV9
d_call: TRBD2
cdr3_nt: TGTGCCAGCAGCGAGGGAGGGTCGAGCACCGGGGAGCTGTTTTTT
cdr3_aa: CASSEGGSSTGELFF

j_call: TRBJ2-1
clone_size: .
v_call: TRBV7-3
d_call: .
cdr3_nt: TGTGCCAGCAGCTTAGCGGGGCTAATCAATGAGCAGTTCTTC
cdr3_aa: CASSLAGLINEQFF

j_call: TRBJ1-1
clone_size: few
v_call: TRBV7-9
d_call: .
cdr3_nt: TGTGCCAGCAGCTTAGAACAGAACACTGAAGCTTTCTTT
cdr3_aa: CASSLEQNTEAFF

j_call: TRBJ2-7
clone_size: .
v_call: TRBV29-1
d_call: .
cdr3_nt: TGCAGCGTTGTAGTAAGCGACGAGCAGTACTTC
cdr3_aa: CSVVVSDEQYF

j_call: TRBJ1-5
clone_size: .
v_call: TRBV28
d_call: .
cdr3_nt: TGTGCCAGCAGGCCCGTCTATAGCAATCAGCCCCAGCATTTT
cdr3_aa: CASRPVYSNQPQHF

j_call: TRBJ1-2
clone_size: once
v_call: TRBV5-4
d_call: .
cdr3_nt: TGTGCCAGCAGCTTACAGGGACCCGTATATGGCTACACCTTC
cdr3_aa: CASSLQGPVYGYTF